This record concerns one T cell receptor beta chain sequence. The antigen remains unidentified. From germline, CDR1 is SGHVS and CDR2 FQNEAQ. CDR3 size: 16 residues. This sample is part of a study of monozygotic twins with inflammatory bowel disease. Study-wide findings and caveats: IBD patients share fewer clonotypes with other people than healthy twins do, especially with disease activity.

TCRdb reprocessed the 5' RACE reads; each CDR3 protein has one entry and no DNA is given. The specimen's table records some 400,000 distinct CDR3 sequences. Sequencing was carried out using blood. The source of this sequence is a human donor with ulcerative colitis or Crohn's disease, or a healthy co-twin of an affected twin (not recorded which). The J gene is TRBJ2-1, the V gene TRBV7-8; the TCRdb D gene call, TRBD2, has no DNA to confirm it. The CDR3 here is CASSWGLAGFYNEQFF.